Sequencing of this TCR beta chain was carried out in a study of CD8+ T cells in alopecia areata (dated by TCRdb to 2016 to 2018). As for the study more broadly: Treated patients were enrolled in an open-label pilot trial of oral tofacitinib, 5 to 10 mg twice daily, for moderate-to-severe alopecia areata. In both human patients and the C3H/HeJ mouse model, the study applied high-throughput TCRbeta sequencing to look at T cell clonal expansion in alopecia areata. Biopsies were taken from tofacitinib-treated patients at baseline and again at 4 and 24 weeks into treatment, and several of those patients also had a later scalp biopsy. The SALT score, which quantifies the percentage of affected scalp surface area, was used to measure disease severity in treated patients. Human TCRbeta sequencing covered scalp tissue and sorted CD4+ and CD8+ peripheral blood T cells from patchy and totalis/universalis alopecia areata patients and healthy controls. TCRbeta CDR3 regions were amplified by immunoSEQ multiplex PCR with 35 Vbeta forward and 13 Jbeta reverse primers. Patients received tofacitinib for 6 to 18 months and were then followed off drug for 6 months to check for delayed response and recurrence. The RNA source kit depended on sample type: the PAXgene miRNA kit for fixed scalp, the miRNeasy kit for PBMCs, and the RNeasy kit for mouse skin. Scalp clonality was compared among normal scalp (n=4), patchy alopecia areata scalp (n=8), and alopecia totalis/universalis scalp (n=8).

In light of the paper, this sample's time point label describes: around 29 days on oral tofacitinib. Reading the label with the study, this specimen's treatment or condition is: oral pan-JAK inhibitor, 5-10 mg twice daily. Lesional scalp punch biopsies and peripheral blood were obtained from alopecia areata patients. PBMCs were isolated by density centrifugation and stained for CD3, CD4 and CD8, after which CD4+ and CD8+ T cells were sorted on a FACSAria. The CDR3 runs 11 residues from the cysteine to the phenylalanine. Only CDR3 DNA remains: 33 bases, in frame from the first base. For CDR1 and CDR2, the germline V gene lists SQVTM and ANQGSEA. At the junction V is shortened by 7 bases and J by 4 bases, with 10 bases in between. Libraries were prepared through the immunoSEQ multiplex PCR assay. To provide template for TCR sequencing, every sample had RNA extracted and reverse transcribed into cDNA. SuperScript III was used for first-strand cDNA synthesis, primed with a 2:1 mix of oligo-dT and random hexamers. A synthetic immune receptor repertoire was used to measure amplification bias, and any remaining bias was corrected computationally. On the study's bioinformatics: Raw reads were preprocessed for error removal, and CDR3 was defined according to IMGT conventions as running from the conserved cysteine to phenylalanine. Clonality was computed as 1 minus the Shannon entropy, with the entropy normalized by log2 of the number of productive unique TCRs. Whether each scalp clone was CD4 or CD8 was inferred by checking scalp TCRbeta sequences against the CD4 and CD8 repertoires from sorted blood. TCRdb limited this immuneACCESS table to in-frame rearrangements with V and J called. A share of clones is missing; checked studies link under half to unresolved V genes, and the rest is unexplained. V and J calls and clone size come straight from that table; D and trimming were deduced from the DNA. A total of 160,000 or so clones appear in this sample, around 71% of them only once. The ten biggest clones cover 0.75% to 0.95% of the sample.

There are a few counts of this clone. What antigen it recognizes has not been identified. Base quality data are lacking; no much larger clone is found one base away. Study-level results and caveats: With tofacitinib, both scalp clonality and the number of expanded CD8+ clones among the top 100 scalp clones went down significantly. Unlike mouse skin, where gammadelta T cells dominate, normal human skin contains resident alphabeta T cells that get sequenced too, which complicates analysis of the scalp TCR repertoire. Shared TCR sequences between patients were less evident than in mice, which may be partly attributable to HLA diversity in the patient population. Lesional scalp, especially in alopecia totalis/universalis, showed higher clonality and more expanded CD8+ clones than normal scalp, suggesting antigenic drive. Because the treated cohort was small and included a single nonresponder, larger studies are needed to assess links between baseline CD8+ expansion and response. During tofacitinib treatment, many expanded lesional clones remained in scalp and blood, and this persistence may partly explain relapse after treatment is stopped.

The sample consisted of CD4+ T cells sorted from blood, taken at week 4, from a patient treated with tofacitinib. The sequence was obtained from a human donor with alopecia areata. This receptor chain uses TRBV29-1 and TRBJ1-1, with the identity of the D gene unclear. The DNA is as follows: TGCAGCGGAGGACCCGGCACTGAAGCTTTCTTT. Its protein product is CSGGPGTEAFF.